The 15 T cell receptor beta chains below were found in one sample sequenced in a study of T cells in Graves' hyperthyroidism and ophthalmopathy. TCR beta CDR3 regions were amplified from RNA. First-round RT-PCR targeting the TCR CDR3 was performed with the HTBI primer set. TCRdb independently ran MiXCR on the multiplex PCR reads; one entry per CDR3 protein. Altogether about 500,000 distinct CDR3 sequences are present, 13% to 15% being singletons, with the ten largest covering around 17%. The specimen sequenced was blood. The receptors were gathered from a woman aged 18 to 35 with Graves' hyperthyroidism.

This clonotype was detected many times. This rearrangement joins TRBV28 to TRBJ2-3, with TRBD2 matching over 9 bases. This CDR3 is built from 18 residues. The trim removed 5 bases at V and 3 bases at J, leaving 15 bases unmatched. Germline CDR1 MDHEN, CDR2 SYDVKM. CDR3 in DNA: TGTGCCAGCAGTACCCGCGGTAGAGTAGCGGGAGTTACAGATACGCAGTATTTT. Its protein is CASSTRGRVAGVTDTQYF.

There are a few counts of this clonotype. The chain carries TRBV4-1 and TRBJ1-5; tentative D call: TRBD1 (6 bases). V shed 4 bases and J shed 8 bases, with 12 bases lying between them. Germline V gives CDR1 MGHRA, CDR2 YSYEKL. CDR3 size: 13 residues. The CDR3 here is CASSRGGKKPQHF. As DNA, the CDR3 is TGCGCCAGCAGCCGGGGGGGCAAGAAGCCCCAGCATTTT.

Ten or more counts support this clonotype. The V and J genes are TRBV7-2 and TRBJ2-3, with TRBD2 as a possible D gene (6 bases). The CDR3 has 16 amino acids. With 5 bases removed from V and 0 bases from J, the gap between germline ends came to 15 bases. CDR1 is SGHTA and CDR2 is FQGNSA in the germline V gene. CDR3 DNA: TGTGCCAGCAGCGGTGGAGGGAGGCCTAGCACAGATACGCAGTATTTT. Protein sequence: CASSGGGRPSTDTQYF.

This clonotype was found many times. The rearrangement joins TRBV2 to TRBJ1-5, with D unclear. This CDR3 has 14 amino acids. CDR1 SNHLY and CDR2 FYNNEI come from the germline V gene. Trimming shortened V by 5 bases and J by 1 base, and 9 bases separated the two germline ends. This chain's CDR3 is CASSWSGSNQPQHF. The CDR3 DNA follows: TGTGCCAGCAGTTGGAGCGGAAGCAATCAGCCCCAGCATTTT.

The chain employs TRBV7-9 and TRBJ2-5; no clear D. V lost 1 base and J lost 1, with 7 bases in between. Germline-derived CDR1 and CDR2 are SEHNR and FQNEAQ (reference sequence). The CDR3 consists of 14 residues. CDR3 nucleotides: TGTGCCAGCAGCTTAGACAGTAGCCAAGAGACCCAGTACTTC. This codes for CASSLDSSQETQYF. Based on the CDR3 plus reference TRBV7-9 and TRBJ2-5, the full variable domain is DTGVSQNPRHKITKRGQNVTFRCDPISEHNRLYWYRQTLGQGPEFLTYFQNEAQLEKSRLLSDRFSAERPKGSFSTLEIQRTEQGDSAMYLCASSLDSSQETQYFGPGTRLLVL.

In its sample, this clonotype was seen a few times. V and J are TRBV5-1 and TRBJ2-6; 7 bases map to TRBD1. CDR3 length: 17 amino acids. Losses at the gene ends were 4 bases for V and 1 base for J; bases not matched to a gene: 8. Germline lookup yields CDR1 SGHRS and CDR2 YFSETQ. The CDR3 bases are TGCGCCAGCAGCGAGAGGACAGGTTGGTCTGGGGCCAACGTCCTGACTTTC. As protein: CASSERTGWSGANVLTF. The whole variable domain, filled in from reference TRBV5-1 and TRBJ2-6, reads KAGVTQTPRYLIKTRGQQVTLSCSPISGHRSVSWYQQTPGQGLQFLFEYFSETQRNKGNFPGRFSGRQFSNSRSEMNVSTLELGDSALYLCASSERTGWSGANVLTFGAGSRLTVL.

This clonotype was recorded many times. The rearrangement uses TRBV7-2 and TRBJ2-1, with TRBD2 matching 7 bases. The CDR3 runs 16 residues. J was trimmed by 0 bases and V by 4 bases; bases with no gene match: 6. The germline CDR1 and CDR2 sequences are SGHTA and FQGNSA. The DNA of the CDR3 is TGTGCCAGCAGCTCTTCTAGCGGTTTCTCCTACAATGAGCAGTTCTTC. Protein: CASSSSSGFSYNEQFF.

This clonotype was counted ten times or more. The chain carries TRBV19 and TRBJ2-7; TRBD2 matches 10 bases. This CDR3 region has 17 residues. CDR1 and CDR2 from the germline V gene are LNHDA and SQIVND (reference sequence). V was pared by 2 bases and J by 3 bases, with 10 bases of the junction left unmatched. This chain's CDR3 is CASSISGLAGENYEQYF. DNA of the CDR3: TGTGCCAGTAGTATATCGGGTCTAGCGGGAGAGAACTACGAGCAGTACTTC.

The chain has TRBV5-1 and TRBJ2-3, with 9 bases lining up with TRBD1. Germline trimming cut 4 bases from V and 7 bases from J; bases unmatched to any gene: 4. CDR1 is SGHRS and CDR2 is YFSETQ in the germline V gene. This CDR3 has 13 amino acids. The CDR3 nucleotides are TGCGCCAGCAGCACCGGGACAGGGAATACGCAGTATTTT. It is translated as CASSTGTGNTQYF.

This clonotype occurred a few times. The J gene is TRBJ2-1, the V gene TRBV20-1, with TRBD2 matching 10 bases. J was trimmed by 5 bases and V by 6 bases; bases with no gene match: 10. CDR1 and CDR2 (germline): DFQATT, SNEGSKA (reference sequence). The CDR3 has 15 residues. CDR3 amino acids: CSASRGLAFHNEQFF. CDR3 in DNA: TGCAGTGCCTCGAGGGGACTAGCGTTTCACAATGAGCAGTTCTTC.

The chain combines TRBV9 with TRBJ2-1; D is perhaps TRBD2 (6 bases). The CDR3 is 15 amino acids. From germline, CDR1 is SGDLS and CDR2 YYNGEE. Trimming shortened V by 0 bases and J by 0 bases, and 7 bases separated the two germline ends. The CDR3 protein is CASSVAGVSYNEQFF. The CDR3, as DNA: TGTGCCAGCAGCGTAGCGGGGGTCTCCTACAATGAGCAGTTCTTC. The full variable domain, its missing parts supplied by reference TRBV9 and TRBJ2-1, is DSGVTQTPKHLITATGQRVTLRCSPRSGDLSVYWYQQSLDQGLQFLIQYYNGEERAKGNILERFSAQQFPDLHSELNLSSLELGDSALYFCASSVAGVSYNEQFFGPGTRLTVL.

This clonotype was counted at least ten times. The chain combines TRBV29-1 with TRBJ2-1; TRBD2 matches at 16 bases. The CDR3 loop spans 17 amino acids. Germline trimming cut 6 bases from V and 3 bases from J; bases unmatched to any gene: 8. Per germline, CDR1 SQVTM and CDR2 ANQGSEA. In DNA form, the CDR3 reads TGCAGCGTGCCGGGGACTAGCGGGAGGGACAGCTACAATGAGCAGTTCTTC. Translating it yields CSVPGTSGRDSYNEQFF.

The sample holds a few counts of this clonotype. V and J are TRBV6-4 and TRBJ2-2; D possibly corresponds to TRBD1 (5 bases). This CDR3 spans 19 amino acids. Per the germline V gene, CDR1 is MRHNA and CDR2 is SNTAGT. The V end was cut by 2 bases, the J end by 4 bases, with 23 bases between. In DNA, the CDR3 is TGTGCCAGCAGTGACCTAAACAACCACAGGTACGGGCGCACCGGGGAGCTGTTTTTT. Amino acids: CASSDLNNHRYGRTGELFF.

V usage is TRBV19 and J usage is TRBJ2-3; 12 positions match TRBD2. V lost 7 bases and J lost 4; bases outside the gene matches: 9. Germline lookup yields CDR1 LNHDA and CDR2 SQIVND (reference sequence). The CDR3 runs 16 residues. CDR3 sequence: CASTTSGLAGADTQYF. The CDR3 DNA sequence: TGTGCCAGTACAACCTCGGGACTAGCGGGCGCAGATACGCAGTATTTT.

The table lists this clonotype with a few counts. The chain links TRBV3-1 to TRBJ2-2, with D maybe TRBD2 (6 bases). Germline V gene data show CDR1 as LGHDT and CDR2 as YNNKEL (reference sequence). Trimming removed 5 bases from V and 3 bases from J, with 19 bases in between. This CDR3 comprises 17 residues. CDR3 loop: CASSVDPWEDYTGELFF. The CDR3 DNA sequence: TGTGCCAGCAGCGTAGATCCGTGGGAGGACTACACCGGGGAGCTGTTTTTT.